This entry features one TCR beta chain sequence. This specimen belongs to a study of blood T cell repertoires in COVID-19. Germline CDR1 and CDR2: LNHDA and SQIVND (reference sequence). V was pared by 3 bases and J by 2 bases, with 14 bases between. The CDR3 sequence is 16 residues long. Authors' data handling: Using reference gene primer amplification, nucleated cell counts were estimated. The table came from immunoSEQ multiplex PCR; TCRdb's copy has only in-frame clones and leaves some out. V, J and clone size derive from that table, while D and trimming were established from the DNA sequence. The sample comprises over 150,000 clones, around 78% of which are singletons, and roughly 1.5% rests with the top ten.

The rearrangement uses TRBV19 and TRBJ1-5; a weak D match, TRBD1 (5 bases). This clonotype was obtained from a man older than 75 with acute or convalescent COVID-19. What was sequenced was peripheral blood. The CDR3 reads CASSIKQGMGNQPQHF. In nucleotides, the CDR3 is TGTGCCAGTAGTATCAAGCAGGGAATGGGCAATCAGCCCCAGCATTTT.